The 27 T cell receptor beta chains listed next were all sequenced from one sample in a study of CD8 T cells in ankylosing spondylitis. MiXCR, applied by TCRdb to the 5' RACE reads, yields one record per CDR3 protein. The table has 35,000 to 50,000 distinct CDR3 sequences, more than 3% seen once. The specimen was blood, either unsorted or a sorted T cell fraction (not recorded which). The receptors come from a female donor with ankylosing spondylitis or in good health (not recorded which).

This clonotype was found many times. V gene TRBV9 combines with J gene TRBJ2-3; D possibly corresponds to TRBD1 (5 bases). CDR3 length: 15 residues. In germline, CDR1 is SGDLS, CDR2 YYNGEE. The germline V and J ends were trimmed by 3 bases and 0 bases, with 11 bases remaining between them. The CDR3 nucleotides are TGTGCCAGCAGCGCCCAGGCAGGGAGCACAGATACGCAGTATTTT. Translation: CASSAQAGSTDTQYF.

By sample fraction, this clonotype is medium-sized. This sequence joins TRBV9 and TRBJ2-5; tentatively, D is TRBD2 (7 bases). Trimming removed 2 bases from V and 2 bases from J, with 16 bases in between. The V gene's germline CDR1 is SGDLS and CDR2 YYNGEE. This CDR3 is built from 16 residues. The CDR3 bases are TGTGCCAGCAGCGTCGGGGGGCGGACTATTCAAGAGACCCAGTACTTC. Translated: CASSVGGRTIQETQYF.

This chain connects TRBV9 to TRBJ1-1; 8 bases are shared with TRBD1. Germline trimming cut 0 bases from V and 2 bases from J; bases unmatched to any gene: 3. From germline, CDR1 is SGDLS and CDR2 YYNGEE. The CDR3 loop spans 15 amino acids. For the CDR3, the DNA is TGTGCCAGCAGCGTAGTGGGACAGGCCAACACTGAAGCTTTCTTT. This sequence encodes CASSVVGQANTEAFF.

This clonotype was recorded at least ten times. The chain has TRBV9 and TRBJ2-1; tentatively, D is TRBD2 (5 bases). Germline CDR1 is SGDLS and CDR2 is YYNGEE. The V end was cut by 0 bases, the J end by 10 bases, with 8 bases between. The CDR3 extends over 12 amino acids. The CDR3: CASSVATGEQFF. The CDR3 DNA reads as TGTGCCAGCAGCGTAGCTACGGGGGAGCAGTTCTTC.

This clonotype was observed many times. The CDR3 reads CASSANGEKQETQYF. In DNA form, the CDR3 reads TGTGCCAGCTCCGCGAATGGGGAAAAACAAGAGACCCAGTACTTC. The rearrangement joins TRBV9 to TRBJ2-5; D ambiguous. This CDR3 contains 15 residues. Germline V gene data show CDR1 as SGDLS and CDR2 as YYNGEE. V lost 7 bases and J 2 bases, leaving 18 bases between the germline ends.

This clonotype appeared many times. The V call is TRBV9, the J call TRBJ2-7; TRBD1 is a possible D gene (5 bases). CDR1 and CDR2 (germline): SGDLS, YYNGEE. This CDR3 region has 15 residues. The ends were cut back, 0 bases at V and 0 bases at J, with 10 bases in the middle. The CDR3 sequence is CASSVVPGHSYEQYF. The CDR3 DNA is TGTGCCAGCAGCGTAGTTCCAGGACACTCCTACGAGCAGTACTTC.

This clonotype was seen at least ten times. The chain recombines TRBV9 with TRBJ1-2, with unresolved D. CDR1 and CDR2 (germline): SGDLS, YYNGEE. Trimming pared 4 bases from V and 3 bases from J, leaving 10 bases between. The CDR3 totals 13 residues. Written as DNA, the CDR3 is TGTGCCAGCAGCTTGTCCGGGGACTATGGCTACACCTTC. Amino acids: CASSLSGDYGYTF.

V gene TRBV9 combines with J gene TRBJ2-3; D is uncertain. Trimming stripped 3 bases from V and 4 bases from J, with 9 bases between. The germline V gene encodes CDR1 SGDLS and CDR2 YYNGEE. The CDR3 totals 13 residues. The CDR3 bases are TGTGCCAGCAGCGCCGCTGTGGCAGATACGCAGTATTTT. Encoded protein: CASSAAVADTQYF.

This clonotype was counted at least ten times. At one of its ends the junction is not consistent with the germline gene, which may arise from a read error. V and J are TRBV9 and TRBJ2-1; TRBD1 aligns across 8 bases. Germline CDR1 reads SGDLS; CDR2 reads YYNGEE. The CDR3 has 15 amino acids. CDR3 loop: CASSVATTGAGEQLF. The CDR3 region has the DNA TGTGCCAGCAGCGTAGCTACGACAGGGGCGGGTGAGCAGCTCTTC.

This clonotype was observed at least ten times. The chain joins TRBV5-1 to TRBJ1-1; unclear D gene. CDR1 and CDR2 from the germline V gene are SGHRS and YFSETQ. The CDR3 has 15 amino acids. Between the trimmed V and J ends, which lost 3 bases and 0 bases, there was a span of 12 bases. This CDR3 reads CASSWGRAMNTEAFF. DNA of the CDR3: TGCGCCAGCAGCTGGGGTCGGGCCATGAACACTGAAGCTTTCTTT.

This clonotype was seen repeatedly, ten times or more. The CDR3 DNA reads as TGTGCCAGCAGCGCCATGCCAGGGGGGATGGCCAACGTCCTGACTTTC. It yields the protein CASSAMPGGMANVLTF. J is TRBJ2-6 and V is TRBV9, with D perhaps matching TRBD1 (7 bases). CDR3 length: 16 amino acids. V lost 3 bases to trimming and J lost 6 bases, with 16 bases between them. CDR1 is SGDLS and CDR2 is YYNGEE in the germline V gene.

Many counts were recorded for this clonotype. The chain employs TRBV9 and TRBJ1-1; TRBD1 matches at 7 bases. The CDR3 length is 15 residues. In germline, CDR1 is SGDLS, CDR2 YYNGEE. The J segment lost 0 bases and the V segment lost 3 bases, leaving 5 bases of the junction unmatched. CDR3 DNA sequence: TGTGCCAGCAGCGGAGGGGGCCTGATGAACACTGAAGCTTTCTTT. Residues: CASSGGGLMNTEAFF.

This clonotype was detected many times. This chain joins TRBV9 and TRBJ2-2; 11 positions match TRBD2. There are 18 residues in the CDR3. V shed 2 bases and J 0 bases; nucleotides not matched to a gene: 6. Per the germline V gene, CDR1 is SGDLS and CDR2 is YYNGEE. The CDR3 sequence is CASSVTSGGHANTGELFF. CDR3 sequence (DNA): TGTGCCAGCAGCGTTACTAGCGGGGGCCACGCGAACACCGGGGAGCTGTTTTTT.

This clonotype was counted many times. This chain uses TRBV9 with TRBJ2-3; D might be TRBD1 (5 bases). Per the germline V gene, CDR1 is SGDLS and CDR2 is YYNGEE. V was pared by 6 bases and J by 4 bases, with 21 bases between. CDR3 length: 16 residues. The chain's CDR3 is CASTPSGAGWSDTQYF. The CDR3 DNA reads as TGTGCCAGCACCCCCTCTGGAGCAGGGTGGTCAGATACGCAGTATTTT.

In its sample, this clonotype was seen many times. CDR3 sequence reads: CASSVDVAGKYGYTF. CDR3 in DNA: TGTGCCAGCAGCGTAGATGTGGCTGGGAAATATGGCTACACCTTC. The chain carries TRBV9 and TRBJ1-2; D unresolved. This CDR3 comprises 15 residues. The germline V and J ends were trimmed by 0 bases and 5 bases, with 14 bases remaining between them. Germline-derived CDR1 and CDR2 are SGDLS and YYNGEE.

The chain employs TRBV9 and TRBJ1-6; 8 bases map to TRBD1. Germline CDR1 and CDR2: SGDLS and YYNGEE. Trimming cost V 0 bases and J 4 bases; bases outside gene matches: 3. This CDR3 has 16 residues. CDR3 region: CASSVGGQGYNSPLHF. Here the CDR3 DNA reads TGTGCCAGCAGCGTAGGTGGACAGGGATATAATTCACCCCTCCACTTT. The complete variable domain, with remaining parts taken from reference TRBV9 and TRBJ1-6, reads DSGVTQTPKHLITATGQRVTLRCSPRSGDLSVYWYQQSLDQGLQFLIQYYNGEERAKGNILERFSAQQFPDLHSELNLSSLELGDSALYFCASSVGGQGYNSPLHFGNGTRLTVT.

In its sample, this clonotype is medium-sized (0.01 to 0.1%). CDR3 region: CASSEDPGRTEAFF. CDR3 coding DNA: TGTGCCAGCAGCGAAGACCCGGGAAGGACTGAAGCTTTCTTT. V gene TRBV9 combines with J gene TRBJ1-1; D gene ambiguous. Germline loops: CDR1 SGDLS, CDR2 YYNGEE. V lost 3 bases to trimming and J lost 5 bases, with 14 bases between them. There are 14 residues in the CDR3.

This clonotype was seen many times. The chain links TRBV9 to TRBJ2-7; D uncertain. Germline CDR1 and CDR2: SGDLS and YYNGEE. The CDR3 has 15 residues. V was shortened by 2 bases and J by 0 bases, with 12 bases between the two germline ends. CDR3: CASSVFAGDSYEQYF. CDR3 bases: TGTGCCAGCAGCGTTTTCGCCGGTGACTCCTACGAGCAGTACTTC.

This clonotype was counted at least ten times. The CDR3 protein is CASSGAGDSTDTQYF. In DNA form, the CDR3 reads TGTGCCAGCAGCGGAGCGGGGGATAGCACAGATACGCAGTATTTT. This chain connects TRBV9 to TRBJ2-3; 8 positions match TRBD2. This CDR3 has 15 residues. V trimming: 3 bases; J trimming: 0 bases; junction bases outside the gene matches: 3. The germline gives CDR1 SGDLS, CDR2 YYNGEE.

This clonotype was observed at least ten times. The chain is built from TRBV9 and TRBJ1-1, with D perhaps TRBD1 (6 bases). The CDR3 covers 15 residues. The V and J ends lost 3 bases and 3 bases respectively, with 15 bases between them. Germline assignment: CDR1 SGDLS and CDR2 YYNGEE. CDR3 sequence: CASSGAGAYHTEAFF. The CDR3 DNA is TGTGCCAGCAGCGGCGCGGGGGCCTACCACACTGAAGCTTTCTTT.

This clonotype was seen many times. The J gene is TRBJ2-7, the V gene TRBV9; D might be TRBD1 or TRBD2, each matching 6 bases. V lost 4 bases and J lost 3, with 14 bases in between. The CDR3 spans 14 residues. Germline V lookup: CDR1 SGDLS, CDR2 YYNGEE. The CDR3 bases are TGTGCCAGCAGCACCACCGGGGGCGACTACGAGCAGTACTTC. It translates to CASSTTGGDYEQYF.

In its sample, this clonotype was seen many times. The chain has TRBV9 and TRBJ2-2, with D possibly being TRBD1 or TRBD2 (5 bases each). CDR1 SGDLS and CDR2 YYNGEE come from the germline V gene. The V end lost 0 bases, the J end lost 5 bases, and 8 bases lay between the germline ends. This CDR3 comprises 14 residues. Here the CDR3 reads CASSVAWGTGELFF. In DNA, the CDR3 is TGTGCCAGCAGCGTAGCTTGGGGGACCGGGGAGCTGTTTTTT.

This clonotype was recorded at least ten times. This chain links TRBV9 with TRBJ2-1; 9 nucleotides line up with TRBD1. The CDR3 spans 13 residues. The J segment lost 8 bases and the V segment lost 3 bases, leaving 3 bases of the junction unmatched. CDR1 SGDLS and CDR2 YYNGEE come from the germline V gene. CDR3 nucleotides: TGTGCCAGCAGCGCCGGGACAGGGTATGAGCAGTTCTTC. It translates to CASSAGTGYEQFF.

This clonotype came up once. The CDR3 reads CASSVDPGRATGELFF. CDR3 sequence (DNA): TGTGCCAGCAGCGTAGACCCAGGGCGGGCCACCGGGGAGCTGTTTTTT. The genes are TRBV9 and TRBJ2-2; D is tentatively TRBD1 or TRBD2 (5 bases each). CDR1 is SGDLS, CDR2 YYNGEE, per germline. The CDR3 has 16 amino acids. With 0 bases removed from V and 4 bases from J, the gap between germline ends came to 13 bases. Supplemented by reference TRBV9 and TRBJ2-2, the full variable domain reads DSGVTQTPKHLITATGQRVTLRCSPRSGDLSVYWYQQSLDQGLQFLIQYYNGEERAKGNILERFSAQQFPDLHSELNLSSLELGDSALYFCASSVDPGRATGELFFGEGSRLTVL.

Judged by abundance, this clonotype is medium-sized. The V call is TRBV9, the J call TRBJ1-1; D unresolved. CDR3 length: 14 residues. V gave up 4 bases and J gave up 1 base, with 11 bases separating them. Germline CDR1 is SGDLS and CDR2 is YYNGEE. In DNA, the CDR3 is TGTGCCAGCAGCATAGGGCACAAGAACACTGAAGCTTTCTTT. Encoded protein: CASSIGHKNTEAFF.

This clonotype was detected ten times or more. The rearrangement joins TRBV9 to TRBJ2-3, with 7 positions matching TRBD2. Germline trimming cut 6 bases from V and 2 bases from J; bases unmatched to any gene: 12. Germline V CDR1 and CDR2: SGDLS, YYNGEE. CDR3 size: 16 residues. The CDR3 bases are TGTGCCAGCACGCCTAGCGGAGAAACCTTCACAGATACGCAGTATTTT. It specifies CASTPSGETFTDTQYF.

The chain couples TRBV9 to TRBJ1-2, with D hard to call. The CDR3 extends over 13 amino acids. Trimming stripped 0 bases from V and 6 bases from J, with 9 bases between. Per the germline V gene, CDR1 is SGDLS and CDR2 is YYNGEE. CDR3: CASSVGNFDGYTF. In DNA, the CDR3 is TGTGCCAGCAGCGTAGGGAATTTTGATGGCTACACCTTC.